Reported below is one T cell receptor beta chain. Its specificity is not known. This sequence may be a read error, since a much larger clone differs from it by one base. The CDR3 runs 15 residues. Per germline, CDR1 DFQATT and CDR2 SNEGSKA (reference sequence). The ends lost 3 bases at V and 0 bases at J; junction bases unmatched: 1. Unique molecular identifiers were used to barcode this TCRbeta library. TCRdb redid the calling of the PCR reads with MiXCR, one entry per CDR3 protein. The sample holds about 870,000 distinct CDR3 sequences, around 17% seen once. The record originates from a study of T-cell reconstitution after alpha-beta-depleted transplantation in children. Regarding the study as a whole: When one year had passed after transplant, most T-cell counts and diversity came from newly produced T cells. Two months or so post-transplant, alpha-beta T cells reportedly derived from several hundred expanded graft clones. From surviving recipient T cells and thymic progenitors came the high day-60 TCRbeta diversity observed in some patients.

Sequenced here: PBMCs, mostly from graft donor cells, sampled 360 days after TCRalphabeta/CD19-depleted stem cell transplant. This chain connects TRBV20-1 to TRBJ2-1; TRBD2 agrees at 11 bases. This TCR was recovered from a male patient younger than 18 who had a stem cell transplant for acute lymphoblastic leukemia, so the T cells may come from the graft donor. As DNA, the CDR3 is TGCAGTGCTAGGACTAGCGGGACCTCCTACAATGAGCAGTTCTTC. Protein product: CSARTSGTSYNEQFF.